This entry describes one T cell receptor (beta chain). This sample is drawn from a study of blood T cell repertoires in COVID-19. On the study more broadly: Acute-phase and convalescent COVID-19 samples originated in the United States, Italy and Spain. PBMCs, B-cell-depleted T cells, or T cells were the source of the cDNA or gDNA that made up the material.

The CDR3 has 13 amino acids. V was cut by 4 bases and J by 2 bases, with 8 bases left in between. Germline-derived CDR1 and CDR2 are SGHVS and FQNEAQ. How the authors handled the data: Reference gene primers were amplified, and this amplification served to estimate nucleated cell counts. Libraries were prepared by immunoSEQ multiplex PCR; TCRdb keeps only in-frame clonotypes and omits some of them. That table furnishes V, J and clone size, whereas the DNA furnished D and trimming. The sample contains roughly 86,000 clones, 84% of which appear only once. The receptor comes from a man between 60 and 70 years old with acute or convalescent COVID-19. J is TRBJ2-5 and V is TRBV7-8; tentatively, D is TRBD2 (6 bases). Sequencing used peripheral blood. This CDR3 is CASSWGVQETQYF. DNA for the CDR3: TGTGCCAGCAGCTGGGGGGTTCAAGAGACCCAGTACTTC.